This T cell receptor (beta chain) derives from a study of cytomegalovirus exposure and HLA in healthy donors. Study conclusions and caveats: Exclusion applied to some V segments, including TRBV6-2 and TRBV6-3, as they were indistinguishable. It is likely that the observed cluster of highly shared sequence variants was a sequencing artifact.

This PCR relied on a set of 60 Vbeta primers and 13 Jbeta primers. The assay was immunoSEQ multiplex PCR, and TCRdb's table has in-frame clones only and misses some. The sample shows about 83,000 clones, roughly 79% of them seen only once. As to this clone: The antigen is unknown.

V lost 4 bases and J lost 4; bases outside the gene matches: 5. CDR1 and CDR2 (germline): WSHSY, SAAADI. The CDR3 has 15 amino acids. The rearrangement links TRBV10-2 to TRBJ2-2; 8 bases match TRBD2. Sequenced input: PBMCs. The receptor was derived from a woman aged 30 to 39 in good health and CMV-seronegative. The CDR3 is CASSGLAGTTGELFF. In nucleotides, the CDR3 is TGCGCCAGCAGTGGATTAGCGGGGACCACCGGGGAGCTGTTTTTT.